These 25 T cell receptor beta chains were all obtained from the same sample, sequenced in a study of blood T cell repertoires in COVID-19. TCRdb keeps only in-frame clones here, not all; method: immunoSEQ multiplex PCR. This sample yields 180,000 or so clones, of which approximately 86% are seen a single time; about 8.2% belongs to the top ten. Material for sequencing was peripheral blood. These receptors all come from a man aged 60-69 years with acute or convalescent COVID-19.

This clone was seen a few times. This chain joins TRBV24-1 and TRBJ2-2, with 11 bases identical to TRBD2. This CDR3 is built from 18 residues. Losses at the gene ends were 3 bases for V and 7 bases for J; bases not matched to a gene: 12. Germline V lookup: CDR1 KGHDR, CDR2 SFDVKD. The DNA for the CDR3 is TGTGCCACCAGTGATCGGGCCTCTAGCGGGAGGAAAGGCGGGGAGCTGTTTTTT. Amino acids: CATSDRASSGRKGGELFF.

The rearrangement links TRBV11-2 to TRBJ1-3, with a tentative D call TRBD1 (6 bases). The V and J ends lost 5 bases and 3 bases respectively, with 11 bases between them. Germline assignment: CDR1 SGHAT and CDR2 FQNNGV. This CDR3 is 14 amino acids long. The CDR3 protein is CASSPRGGGNTIYF. CDR3 in DNA: TGTGCCAGCAGCCCGAGGGGGGGTGGAAACACCATATATTTT. The full variable domain, rest sourced from reference TRBV11-2 and TRBJ1-3, is EAGVAQSPRYKIIEKRQSVAFWCNPISGHATLYWYQQILGQGPKLLIQFQNNGVVDDSQLPKDRFSAERLKGVDSTLKIQPAKLEDSAVYLCASSPRGGGNTIYFGEGSWLTVV.

This clone is a singleton in its sample. This chain uses TRBV15 with TRBJ1-4; a possible D gene is TRBD1 (5 bases). CDR1 and CDR2 from the germline V gene are LNHNV and YYDKDF (reference sequence). With 1 base removed from V and 8 bases from J, the gap between germline ends came to 14 bases. This CDR3 region has 15 residues. The CDR3 sequence: CATSRVWGAGEKLFF. CDR3 coding DNA: TGTGCCACCAGCAGAGTTTGGGGCGCGGGGGAAAAACTGTTTTTT.

This clone has a handful of counts. The rearrangement links TRBV7-9 to TRBJ2-6; tentatively, D is TRBD1 (6 bases). Per the germline V gene, CDR1 is SEHNR and CDR2 is FQNEAQ (reference sequence). CDR3 length equals 16 residues. Trimming pared 0 bases from V and 6 bases from J, leaving 12 bases between. CDR3 sequence (DNA): TGTGCCAGCAGCTTAGCGACGACAGGTCCGGCCAACGTCCTGACTTTC. It specifies CASSLATTGPANVLTF.

The chain recombines TRBV7-9 with TRBJ1-6; tentative D call: TRBD1 (5 bases). The ends were cut back, 5 bases at V and 7 bases at J, with 12 bases in the middle. Per germline, CDR1 SEHNR and CDR2 FQNEAQ (reference sequence). This CDR3 region has 14 residues. The CDR3 region has the DNA TGTGCCAGCAGCCCTGACAGAACAAATTCACCCCTCCACTTT. Its protein product is CASSPDRTNSPLHF.

The V gene is TRBV7-8, the J gene TRBJ2-7; 7 nucleotides align to TRBD1. CDR1 and CDR2 (germline): SGHVS, FQNEAQ. The CDR3 sequence is 14 residues long. Trimming at V came to 5 bases and at J to 2 bases, leaving 6 bases not matched to a gene. DNA of the CDR3: TGTGCCAGCAGCCGTACTACAGGGGCCTACGAGCAGTACTTC. Its protein is CASSRTTGAYEQYF.

V is TRBV10-3 and J is TRBJ1-2, with a weak D call TRBD1 (5 bases). Germline CDR1 and CDR2: ENHRY and SYGVKD. The CDR3 is 14 amino acids. Trimming shortened V by 7 bases and J by 3 bases, and 15 bases separated the two germline ends. The chain's CDR3 is CAINRITGDYGYTF. Written as DNA, the CDR3 is TGTGCCATCAACAGGATTACAGGCGACTATGGCTACACCTTC.

This clone was observed once. The V gene is TRBV7-9, the J gene TRBJ1-6; TRBD1 might be the D (5 bases). The V end lost 6 bases, the J end lost 9 bases, and 9 bases lay between the germline ends. The CDR3 consists of 12 residues. Germline assignment: CDR1 SEHNR and CDR2 FQNEAQ (reference sequence). CDR3 sequence: CASSAQGSPLHF. The CDR3 region has the DNA TGTGCCAGCAGTGCCCAGGGTTCACCCCTCCACTTT.

The V gene is TRBV9, the J gene TRBJ2-3, with 10 bases lining up with TRBD2. The CDR3 consists of 17 residues. Losses at the gene ends were 3 bases for V and 6 bases for J; bases not matched to a gene: 13. CDR1 and CDR2 from the germline V gene are SGDLS and YYNGEE. CDR3 amino acids: CASSAARLAGARDTQYF. The CDR3 DNA sequence: TGTGCCAGCAGCGCGGCTCGTCTAGCGGGGGCCCGCGATACGCAGTATTTT.

The chain is built from TRBV5-1 and TRBJ1-4; a possible D gene is TRBD1 (5 bases). V was clipped by 4 bases and J by 4 bases, with 11 bases between them. Germline CDR1 SGHRS, CDR2 YFSETQ. This CDR3 is 14 amino acids long. The CDR3 nucleotides read TGCGCCAGCAGCCTTCAGGGCCTTAATGAAAAACTGTTTTTT. Translated: CASSLQGLNEKLFF. The entire variable domain, with the rest obtained from reference TRBV5-1 and TRBJ1-4, is as follows: KAGVTQTPRYLIKTRGQQVTLSCSPISGHRSVSWYQQTPGQGLQFLFEYFSETQRNKGNFPGRFSGRQFSNSRSEMNVSTLELGDSALYLCASSLQGLNEKLFFGSGTQLSVL.

This chain connects TRBV11-2 to TRBJ1-3; tentative D call: TRBD1 (6 bases). Germline assignment: CDR1 SGHAT and CDR2 FQNNGV. V was pared by 5 bases and J by 0 bases, with 14 bases between. This CDR3 comprises 16 residues. This CDR3 reads CASSADRPHSGNTIYF. The CDR3 coding sequence is TGTGCCAGCAGCGCCGACAGGCCCCACTCTGGAAACACCATATATTTT.

This chain joins TRBV10-1 and TRBJ2-5, with TRBD1 matching 8 bases. V was pared by 6 bases and J by 1 base, with 4 bases of the junction left unmatched. The CDR3 contains 14 residues. Germline V gives CDR1 WNHNN, CDR2 SYGVQD (reference sequence). The CDR3 protein is CASSPTGAQETQYF. The CDR3 nucleotides read TGCGCCAGCAGCCCGACAGGGGCCCAAGAGACCCAGTACTTC.

This clone has only a few counts. The chain carries TRBV6-4 and TRBJ2-6; possibly TRBD1 for D (6 bases). The germline V gene has CDR1 MRHNA and CDR2 SNTAGT. The CDR3 covers 16 residues. The V end lost 0 bases, the J end lost 2 bases, and 8 bases lay between the germline ends. CDR3: CASSDSYRAGANVLTF. In DNA, the CDR3 is TGTGCCAGCAGTGACTCGTACAGGGCTGGGGCCAACGTCCTGACTTTC.

V usage is TRBV9 and J usage is TRBJ2-1; 8 bases agree with TRBD1. CDR3 length: 15 amino acids. Germline V CDR1 and CDR2: SGDLS, YYNGEE. V trimming: 0 bases; J trimming: 6 bases; junction bases outside the gene matches: 5. The CDR3 loop reads CASSVGTGGGNEQFF. The CDR3 region has the DNA TGTGCCAGCAGCGTAGGCACAGGGGGAGGCAATGAGCAGTTCTTC.

The rearrangement joins TRBV30 to TRBJ2-7; TRBD2 aligns across 7 bases. The length of the CDR3 is 14 residues. Germline V gives CDR1 GTSNPN, CDR2 SVGIG (reference sequence). Losses at the gene ends were 2 bases for V and 2 bases for J; bases not matched to a gene: 6. The CDR3, as DNA: TGTGCCTGGAGTCTCAGCGGGGTGACCTACGAGCAGTACTTC. Amino acids: CAWSLSGVTYEQYF.

The V call is TRBV2, the J call TRBJ1-4, with 7 bases matching TRBD1. The CDR3 is 14 residues long. Germline CDR1 reads SNHLY; CDR2 reads FYNNEI. The trim removed 7 bases at V and 2 bases at J, leaving 4 bases unmatched. CDR3 residues: CASKQGTTNEKLFF. The CDR3 DNA reads TGTGCCAGCAAACAGGGGACGACTAATGAAAAACTGTTTTTT.

The chain's CDR3 is CASSLVSGTTNEKLFF. The DNA of the CDR3 is TGTGCCAGCAGCTTAGTTTCAGGGACAACTAATGAAAAACTGTTTTTT. The V call is TRBV7-9, the J call TRBJ1-4, with D tentatively TRBD1 (5 bases). The germline CDR1 and CDR2 sequences are SEHNR and FQNEAQ (reference sequence). The CDR3 length is 16 residues. The V end was cut by 1 base, the J end by 0 bases, with 9 bases between. Combining the CDR3 with reference TRBV7-9 and TRBJ1-4 gives the whole variable domain DTGVSQNPRHKITKRGQNVTFRCDPISEHNRLYWYRQTLGQGPEFLTYFQNEAQLEKSRLLSDRFSAERPKGSFSTLEIQRTEQGDSAMYLCASSLVSGTTNEKLFFGSGTQLSVL.

The chain employs TRBV18 and TRBJ2-1; no firm D call. Between the trimmed V and J ends, which lost 0 bases and 7 bases, there was a span of 7 bases. In germline, CDR1 is KGHSH, CDR2 LQKENI. This CDR3 region has 13 residues. In DNA, the CDR3 is TGTGCCAGCTCACCACCTACGGTAAATGAGCAGTTCTTC. It specifies CASSPPTVNEQFF.

CDR3 protein: CASSPSAGETYEQYF. As DNA, the CDR3 is TGTGCCAGCTCACCCTCGGCGGGGGAGACCTACGAGCAGTACTTC. The chain has TRBV18 and TRBJ2-7, with 7 bases aligning to TRBD2. CDR1 is KGHSH, CDR2 LQKENI, per germline. V was pared by 3 bases and J by 2 bases, with 7 bases of the junction left unmatched. The CDR3 extends over 15 amino acids.

The rearrangement joins TRBV5-1 to TRBJ2-7; 7 bases are a match to TRBD1. The V gene end was trimmed by 6 bases and the J gene end by 5 bases; junction bases not matched to a gene: 11. Germline V CDR1 and CDR2: SGHRS, YFSETQ. CDR3 length: 14 residues. The CDR3 sequence is CASTMTGTLNEQYF. Written as DNA, the CDR3 is TGCGCCAGCACCATGACAGGGACCCTCAACGAGCAGTACTTC. The full variable domain, in which reference TRBV5-1 and TRBJ2-7 provide the parts outside the CDR3, is KAGVTQTPRYLIKTRGQQVTLSCSPISGHRSVSWYQQTPGQGLQFLFEYFSETQRNKGNFPGRFSGRQFSNSRSEMNVSTLELGDSALYLCASTMTGTLNEQYFGPGTRLTVT.

The V call is TRBV5-1, the J call TRBJ2-2; no reliable D call. Germline CDR1 reads SGHRS; CDR2 reads YFSETQ. V shed 2 bases and J shed 1 base, with 9 bases lying between them. This CDR3 comprises 15 residues. In nucleotides, the CDR3 is TGCGCCAGCAGCTTCGGCAGGCGGAACACCGGGGAGCTGTTTTTT. Translating gives CASSFGRRNTGELFF.

CDR3 protein: CASIGTSGSTDTQYF. CDR3 nucleotide sequence: TGTGCCAGCATCGGGACTAGCGGGAGCACAGATACGCAGTATTTT. This chain links TRBV7-9 with TRBJ2-3; TRBD2 matches 12 bases. V gave up 7 bases and J gave up 0 bases; unmatched junction bases: 2. The CDR3 has 15 amino acids. CDR1 and CDR2 from the germline V gene are SEHNR and FQNEAQ (reference sequence).

There are a few counts of this clone. The V gene is TRBV4-1, the J gene TRBJ2-3, with unresolved D. Germline V gene data show CDR1 as MGHRA and CDR2 as YSYEKL. This CDR3 contains 14 residues. V lost 1 base and J 5 bases, leaving 10 bases between the germline ends. In nucleotides, the CDR3 is TGCGCCAGCAGCCAAGTCAACGCGAGAGATACGCAGTATTTT. Its protein product is CASSQVNARDTQYF.

The chain combines TRBV7-3 with TRBJ1-1, with D maybe TRBD1 (6 bases). V shed 4 bases and J shed 5 bases, with 14 bases lying between them. CDR3 length: 14 residues. Germline-derived CDR1 and CDR2 are SGHTA and FQGTGA. This CDR3 reads CASSWGHGGTEAFF. The DNA for the CDR3 is TGTGCCAGCAGCTGGGGGCATGGAGGAACTGAAGCTTTCTTT. Filled out from reference TRBV7-3 and TRBJ1-1, the complete variable domain reads GAGVSQTPSNKVTEKGKYVELRCDPISGHTALYWYRQSLGQGPEFLIYFQGTGAADDSGLPNDRFFAVRPEGSVSTLKIQRTERGDSAVYLCASSWGHGGTEAFFGQGTRLTVV.

The chain links TRBV7-9 to TRBJ2-1, with D perhaps TRBD1 (6 bases). The V and J ends lost 7 bases and 2 bases respectively, with 12 bases between them. Germline V gene sequence: CDR1 SEHNR, CDR2 FQNEAQ (reference sequence). This CDR3 region has 14 residues. The CDR3 here is CASIQRGTYNEQFF. CDR3 bases: TGTGCCAGCATCCAGAGGGGGACCTACAATGAGCAGTTCTTC.